The 17 T cell receptor beta chains below all came from one sample that was sequenced in a study of a mutant IDH1 vaccine in newly diagnosed glioma. TCRdb's table, derived via immunoSEQ multiplex PCR, lists solely in-frame clones and lacks some. The sample includes just under 70,000 clones, roughly 84% of them seen just once. The time point was: week 35, safety follow-up. Each dose of the vaccine consisted of 300 ug of mutant IDH1 20-mer peptide, with topical imiquimod. These TCRs' antigens remain unknown. The starting material was PBMCs, obtained from a glioma patient whose treatment included an IDH1 peptide vaccine. These TCRs come from a man between 18 and 29 years old with glioma.

The chain uses TRBV6-1 and TRBJ2-7; 7 bases fit TRBD1. This CDR3 comprises 15 residues. Germline V gives CDR1 MNHNS, CDR2 SASEGT. Trimming cost V 2 bases and J 5 bases; bases outside gene matches: 9. The CDR3 coding sequence is TGTGCCAGCAGTGAAACGCAGGGGGTGTCCAACGAGCAGTACTTC. Translated, it gives CASSETQGVSNEQYF.

This chain connects TRBV18 to TRBJ2-7, with D unclear. This CDR3 spans 14 amino acids. Trimming took off 3 bases at V and 3 bases at J, with 12 bases between the two ends. CDR1 and CDR2 from the germline V gene are KGHSH and LQKENI. The CDR3: CASSPTTPSYEQYF. CDR3 bases: TGTGCCAGCTCACCTACCACCCCGAGCTACGAGCAGTACTTC.

The rearrangement links TRBV6-5 to TRBJ1-2; D remains unclear. V was shortened by 8 bases and J by 7 bases, with 11 bases between the two germline ends. Germline V gives CDR1 MNHEY, CDR2 SVGAGI. This CDR3 is 11 amino acids long. The CDR3 reads CASWGGGGYTF. In nucleotides, the CDR3 is TGTGCCAGCTGGGGAGGAGGTGGCTACACCTTC.

V usage is TRBV6-5 and J usage is TRBJ2-7; 8 bases are shared with TRBD1. CDR1 is MNHEY, CDR2 SVGAGI, per germline. This CDR3 spans 14 amino acids. V lost 0 bases to trimming and J lost 6 bases; unmatched junction nucleotides: 4. The CDR3 DNA is TGTGCCAGCAGTTACTCGTGGACAGGGCGCGAGCAGTACTTC. This codes for CASSYSWTGREQYF.

The J gene is TRBJ1-2, the V gene TRBV5-1; perhaps TRBD1 as D (6 bases). V shed 7 bases and J shed 0 bases, with 13 bases lying between them. Germline values: CDR1 SGHRS, CDR2 YFSETQ. The CDR3 runs to 14 residues. CDR3 protein: CASGSGDTNYGYTF. The CDR3 DNA is TGCGCCAGCGGATCCGGGGACACTAACTATGGCTACACCTTC.

V is TRBV7-2 and J is TRBJ1-5; D uncertain. The germline gives CDR1 SGHTA, CDR2 FQGNSA. Trimming stripped 2 bases from V and 5 bases from J, with 4 bases between. This CDR3 has 12 residues. The CDR3 region has the DNA TGTGCCAGCAGCTTACTTGATCAGCCCCAGCATTTT. Protein product: CASSLLDQPQHF. Based on the CDR3 plus reference TRBV7-2 and TRBJ1-5, the full variable domain is GAGVSQSPSNKVTEKGKDVELRCDPISGHTALYWYRQSLGQGLEFLIYFQGNSAPDKSGLPSDRFSAERTGGSVSTLTIQRTQQEDSAVYLCASSLLDQPQHFGDGTRLSIL.

The chain recombines TRBV19 with TRBJ2-7; 9 positions agree with TRBD1. V shed 3 bases, J shed 0 bases, and the junction held 6 bases outside the gene matches. This CDR3 region has 16 residues. Germline-derived CDR1 and CDR2 are LNHDA and SQIVND (reference sequence). The CDR3 DNA follows: TGTGCCAGTAGTATCTCCGTGACAGGGGGCTCCTACGAGCAGTACTTC. It specifies CASSISVTGGSYEQYF.

The J gene is TRBJ2-2, the V gene TRBV7-8, with D perhaps matching TRBD1 or TRBD2 (5 bases each). The germline CDR1 and CDR2 sequences are SGHVS and FQNEAQ. The CDR3 extends over 13 amino acids. V dropped 6 bases and J dropped 12 bases, with 17 bases sitting between them. CDR3 sequence reads: CASSVGVMGQLFF. For the CDR3, the DNA is TGTGCCAGCAGTGTAGGAGTAATGGGACAGCTGTTTTTT.

This chain joins TRBV7-9 and TRBJ1-4; tentatively, D is TRBD1 (6 bases). The CDR3 totals 15 residues. The V gene's germline CDR1 is SEHNR and CDR2 FQNEAQ (reference sequence). V shed 8 bases and J shed 4 bases, with 17 bases lying between them. CDR3 in amino acids: CASGSRGRGNEKLFF. The CDR3 nucleotides are TGTGCCAGCGGATCACGGGGCAGGGGTAATGAAAAACTGTTTTTT.

The chain recombines TRBV27 with TRBJ1-1, with D perhaps TRBD1 (5 bases). Trimming shortened V by 6 bases and J by 1 base, and 15 bases separated the two germline ends. The CDR3 runs 15 residues. Looked up from germline, CDR1 is MNHEY and CDR2 is SMNVEV (reference sequence). The CDR3 nucleotides are TGTGCCAGCAGGGTTGTGGGGGTGCCGAACACTGAAGCTTTCTTT. This sequence encodes CASRVVGVPNTEAFF.

This rearrangement joins TRBV5-6 to TRBJ1-4, with TRBD1 matching over 9 bases. The V segment lost 0 bases and the J segment 10 bases; nucleotides outside the gene matches: 4. CDR1 is SGHDT, CDR2 YYEEEE, per germline. CDR3 length: 14 residues. CDR3 DNA: TGTGCCAGCAGCTTGGGGACAGGGGTGGGAAAACTGTTTTTT. It translates to CASSLGTGVGKLFF.

The gene calls are TRBV5-1 and TRBJ2-6; tentative D call: TRBD1 (6 bases). The germline gives CDR1 SGHRS, CDR2 YFSETQ. This CDR3 contains 17 residues. The ends were cut back, 1 base at V and 0 bases at J, with 11 bases in the middle. The CDR3 coding sequence is TGCGCCAGCAGCTTGTCCCAGGGGCTCTCTGGGGCCAACGTCCTGACTTTC. Encoded protein: CASSLSQGLSGANVLTF.

The rearrangement uses TRBV6-5 and TRBJ2-7, with TRBD2 matching 8 bases. The ends lost 6 bases at V and 1 base at J; junction bases unmatched: 8. Germline V gene sequence: CDR1 MNHEY, CDR2 SVGAGI. The CDR3 totals 15 residues. CDR3: CASSLRIAGSYEQYF. DNA of the CDR3: TGTGCCAGCAGCCTCAGGATAGCGGGGTCCTACGAGCAGTACTTC.

V and J are TRBV28 and TRBJ2-1; tentatively, D is TRBD2 (6 bases). The ends were cut back, 3 bases at V and 8 bases at J, with 17 bases in the middle. Germline V gene data show CDR1 as MDHEN and CDR2 as SYDVKM. CDR3 length equals 15 residues. The CDR3, as DNA: TGTGCCAGCAGTTTTGGGCGGGGCGGGCGAGATGAGCAGTTCTTC. As protein: CASSFGRGGRDEQFF.

The chain uses TRBV18 and TRBJ2-7; the match to TRBD2 covers 14 bases. Germline assignment: CDR1 KGHSH and CDR2 LQKENI. V lost 4 bases, J lost 6 bases, and 5 bases stayed unmatched. The CDR3 sequence is 15 residues long. CDR3 region: CASSLTSGRVSEQYF. The CDR3 bases are TGTGCCAGCTCACTGACTAGCGGGAGGGTCAGCGAGCAGTACTTC. Full variable domain (outside the CDR3, taken from reference TRBV18 and TRBJ2-7): NAGVMQNPRHLVRRRGQEARLRCSPMKGHSHVYWYRQLPEEGLKFMVYLQKENIIDESGMPKERFSAEFPKEGPSILRIQQVVRGDSAAYFCASSLTSGRVSEQYFGPGTRLTVT.

This rearrangement joins TRBV27 to TRBJ2-1; no definite D call. CDR1 and CDR2 (germline): MNHEY, SMNVEV (reference sequence). This CDR3 is built from 11 residues. The germline V and J ends were trimmed by 3 bases and 9 bases, with 6 bases remaining between them. The CDR3, as DNA: TGTGCCAGCAGTTTCCAGTTTGAGCAGTTCTTC. Translated, it gives CASSFQFEQFF.

The rearrangement links TRBV5-4 to TRBJ1-2; 9 positions agree with TRBD1. The CDR3 sequence is 14 residues long. Germline V CDR1 and CDR2: SGHNT, YYREEE (reference sequence). The junction had 2 bases not matched to a gene; V was cut back by 4 bases and J by 1 base. CDR3 protein: CASSVGQGNYGYTF. CDR3 nucleotides: TGTGCCAGCAGCGTGGGACAGGGTAACTATGGCTACACCTTC.